Presented here are 27 T cell receptor beta chains from one specimen sequenced in a study of cytomegalovirus exposure and HLA in healthy donors. A multiplex PCR was run with 60 Vbeta primers and 13 Jbeta primers. Data came from immunoSEQ multiplex PCR; TCRdb stores just in-frame clones and leaves some out. The sample lists about 170,000 clones, 85% occurring once. Sequencing was performed on PBMCs. Receptors originate from a boy between 2 and 15 years old in good health and CMV-seronegative.

The rearrangement joins TRBV7-2 to TRBJ1-1, with D tentatively TRBD1 (6 bases). This CDR3 region has 14 residues. The V end lost 2 bases, the J end lost 3 bases, and 10 bases lay between the germline ends. From germline, CDR1 is SGHTA and CDR2 FQGNSA. CDR3 region: CASSLNPGDTEAFF. As DNA, the CDR3 is TGTGCCAGCAGCTTAAATCCAGGGGACACTGAAGCTTTCTTT. Full variable domain (remainder filled in from reference TRBV7-2 and TRBJ1-1): GAGVSQSPSNKVTEKGKDVELRCDPISGHTALYWYRQSLGQGLEFLIYFQGNSAPDKSGLPSDRFSAERTGGSVSTLTIQRTQQEDSAVYLCASSLNPGDTEAFFGQGTRLTVV.

This chain uses TRBV7-2 with TRBJ1-6; tentatively, D is TRBD1 (5 bases). V lost 5 bases and J 0 bases, leaving 11 bases between the germline ends. The CDR3 is 16 residues long. Germline CDR1 reads SGHTA; CDR2 reads FQGNSA. The CDR3 DNA sequence: TGTGCCAGCAGCCCCGACAGAAGCTCCTATAATTCACCCCTCCACTTT. Its translation is CASSPDRSSYNSPLHF. The full variable domain, with the rest looked up from reference TRBV7-2 and TRBJ1-6, is GAGVSQSPSNKVTEKGKDVELRCDPISGHTALYWYRQSLGQGLEFLIYFQGNSAPDKSGLPSDRFSAERTGGSVSTLTIQRTQQEDSAVYLCASSPDRSSYNSPLHFGNGTRLTVT.

This clone was counted only a few times. The chain links TRBV6-4 to TRBJ1-2; 11 bases map to TRBD1. The CDR3 contains 15 residues. Germline V gene data show CDR1 as MRHNA and CDR2 as SNTAGT. V was clipped by 5 bases and J by 7 bases; unmatched bases: 9. The CDR3, as DNA: TGTGCCAGCAGTAGGACAGGGGGCAAGTGGAGTGGCTACACCTTC. Translation gives CASSRTGGKWSGYTF.

V is TRBV7-6 and J is TRBJ1-2; D might be TRBD1 (5 bases). V lost 1 base, J lost 4 bases, and 13 bases lay in between. This CDR3 has 15 amino acids. CDR1 is SGHVS, CDR2 FNYEAQ, per germline. CDR3 DNA sequence: TGTGCCAGCAGCTTAGAGTCAGGGTCTAGCTATGGCTACACCTTC. Its protein product is CASSLESGSSYGYTF.

The rearrangement uses TRBV28 and TRBJ2-1, with 9 nucleotides matching TRBD2. The CDR3 length is 15 residues. The germline V gene encodes CDR1 MDHEN and CDR2 SYDVKM. After removal of 1 base from V and 5 bases from J, the junction contained 3 bases not matched to a gene. CDR3 sequence reads: CASSLLTSGNNEQFF. Written as DNA, the CDR3 is TGTGCCAGCAGTTTATTGACTAGCGGTAACAATGAGCAGTTCTTC.

This clone occurred a few times. V and J are TRBV28 and TRBJ1-5; weak D call: TRBD1 (5 bases). Germline V gene sequence: CDR1 MDHEN, CDR2 SYDVKM. The CDR3 is 15 residues long. Trimming took 1 base from V and 10 from J, leaving 17 bases between them. CDR3 sequence (DNA): TGTGCCAGCAGTTTATTTCAGGGCGGGGCCCACCCCCAGCATTTT. Translated, it gives CASSLFQGGAHPQHF.

The sample holds one count of this clone. The chain is built from TRBV10-3 and TRBJ2-3, with TRBD2 matching over 10 bases. The CDR3 runs 18 residues. Germline V lookup: CDR1 ENHRY, CDR2 SYGVKD. J was trimmed by 6 bases and V by 6 bases; bases with no gene match: 18. CDR3: CAIRSPLGLAGGEDTQYF. In DNA, the CDR3 is TGTGCCATCAGGAGCCCTCTGGGATTAGCGGGAGGAGAGGATACGCAGTATTTT.

This clone was seen only a few times. CDR3 bases: TGTGCCATCAGTGAAAAGACTAGCGCCATGGGCCCCGGTGAGCAGTTCTTC. Protein: CAISEKTSAMGPGEQFF. V usage is TRBV10-3 and J usage is TRBJ2-1; TRBD2 agrees at 8 bases. Germline V gene lookup returns CDR1 ENHRY and CDR2 SYGVKD. This CDR3 spans 17 amino acids. V dropped 3 bases and J dropped 9; count of bases not matched to a gene: 16.

The CDR3 is CASSLGQVTYNEQFF. CDR3 nucleotides: TGTGCCAGCAGCCTGGGACAGGTCACCTACAATGAGCAGTTCTTC. This rearrangement joins TRBV6-5 to TRBJ2-1; TRBD1 matches at 8 bases. Unmatched junction bases numbered 6, after V lost 6 bases and J lost 2 bases. From germline, CDR1 is MNHEY and CDR2 SVGAGI. The CDR3 has 15 residues.

This chain links TRBV19 with TRBJ2-7; 10 positions match TRBD2. The germline CDR1 and CDR2 sequences are LNHDA and SQIVND (reference sequence). The V gene end was trimmed by 9 bases and the J gene end by 2 bases; junction bases not matched to a gene: 7. The CDR3 extends over 14 amino acids. In nucleotides, the CDR3 is TGTGCCAGCCGGAGGACTAGCGGAGCCTACGAGCAGTACTTC. Protein sequence: CASRRTSGAYEQYF.

The chain recombines TRBV28 with TRBJ1-5; tentative D call: TRBD1 (5 bases). Looked up from germline, CDR1 is MDHEN and CDR2 is SYDVKM. The V end was cut by 6 bases, the J end by 7 bases, with 19 bases between. This CDR3 is built from 15 residues. The CDR3 reads CASSKPLGHRQPQHF. The CDR3 bases are TGTGCCAGCAGCAAACCTCTTGGACACAGGCAGCCCCAGCATTTT.

This sequence joins TRBV19 and TRBJ2-1; 7 bases match TRBD2. Per the germline V gene, CDR1 is LNHDA and CDR2 is SQIVND (reference sequence). This CDR3 has 16 amino acids. With V trimmed by 2 bases and J by 2 bases, 6 bases remained unmatched. Here the CDR3 DNA reads TGTGCCAGTAGTATACGGGGGAGGGGCACCTACAATGAGCAGTTCTTC. Translating it yields CASSIRGRGTYNEQFF.

The J gene is TRBJ2-5, the V gene TRBV5-4, with 11 bases that match TRBD2. CDR1 is SGHNT, CDR2 YYREEE, per germline (reference sequence). V was pared by 3 bases and J by 9 bases, with 16 bases of the junction left unmatched. The CDR3 covers 17 residues. The chain's CDR3 is CASSSGLLSGGAEAQYF. CDR3 bases: TGTGCCAGCAGCTCCGGTCTGCTTAGCGGGGGGGCGGAGGCCCAGTACTTC. The complete variable domain, with remaining parts taken from reference TRBV5-4 and TRBJ2-5, reads ETGVTQSPTHLIKTRGQQVTLRCSSQSGHNTVSWYQQALGQGPQFIFQYYREEENGRGNFPPRFSGLQFPNYSSELNVNALELDDSALYLCASSSGLLSGGAEAQYFGPGTRLLVL.

V and J are TRBV7-3 and TRBJ1-1, with TRBD1 as a possible D gene (5 bases). CDR3 size: 13 residues. In germline, CDR1 is SGHTA, CDR2 FQGTGA. Trimming took 2 bases from V and 4 from J, leaving 8 bases between them. CDR3 coding DNA: TGTGCCAGCAGCTTAGGGGGGGGCACTGAAGCTTTCTTT. Translation gives CASSLGGGTEAFF.

The V gene is TRBV5-1, the J gene TRBJ2-3, with 9 bases fitting TRBD2. The CDR3 loop spans 15 amino acids. V dropped 3 bases and J dropped 1; count of bases not matched to a gene: 3. Germline V gene sequence: CDR1 SGHRS, CDR2 YFSETQ. DNA of the CDR3: TGCGCCAGCAGCTCGCGGACTAGCGGCACAGATACGCAGTATTTT. Amino acid sequence: CASSSRTSGTDTQYF.

The chain uses TRBV7-9 and TRBJ2-5, with TRBD2 as a possible D gene (7 bases). CDR1 and CDR2 from the germline V gene are SEHNR and FQNEAQ (reference sequence). Between the trimmed V and J ends, which lost 5 bases and 3 bases, there was a span of 13 bases. This CDR3 comprises 14 residues. The CDR3 DNA is TGTGCCAGCAGCCACCAGGGGAGGGAAGAGACCCAGTACTTC. Amino acids: CASSHQGREETQYF.

The chain employs TRBV25-1 and TRBJ1-2; tentatively, D is TRBD1 (6 bases). Between the trimmed V and J ends, which lost 9 bases and 2 bases, there was a span of 19 bases. Germline V gene data show CDR1 as MGHDK and CDR2 as SYGVNS. The CDR3 runs to 15 residues. The CDR3: CASAPRGTSNYGYTF. CDR3 nucleotide sequence: TGTGCCAGTGCGCCGAGGGGGACCTCGAACTATGGCTACACCTTC.

This chain uses TRBV11-3 with TRBJ2-1; a weak D match, TRBD2 (6 bases). V lost 1 base and J 3 bases, leaving 22 bases between the germline ends. The CDR3 is 19 residues long. Germline CDR1 and CDR2: SGHNT and YENEEA. The CDR3, as DNA: TGTGCCAGCAGCTTAGCAAGAAAAGGTGTAGCGGATTACTACAATGAGCAGTTCTTC. It encodes CASSLARKGVADYYNEQFF.

This chain connects TRBV29-1 to TRBJ2-1; 8 bases line up with TRBD2. There are 14 residues in the CDR3. Trimming took 4 bases from V and 2 from J; bases not matched to a gene: 4. CDR1 is SQVTM, CDR2 ANQGSEA, per germline. CDR3 loop: CSVGASGPYNEQFF. CDR3 nucleotides: TGCAGCGTTGGGGCTAGCGGGCCCTACAATGAGCAGTTCTTC.

V usage is TRBV5-1 and J usage is TRBJ2-5; a possible D gene is TRBD2 (5 bases). V lost 0 bases and J lost 7, with 10 bases in between. The CDR3 consists of 13 residues. In germline, CDR1 is SGHRS, CDR2 YFSETQ. Written as DNA, the CDR3 is TGCGCCAGCAGCTTGGAGGCAGAGGGGACCCAGTACTTC. Encoded protein: CASSLEAEGTQYF. Drawing the rest from reference TRBV5-1 and TRBJ2-5, the complete variable domain is KAGVTQTPRYLIKTRGQQVTLSCSPISGHRSVSWYQQTPGQGLQFLFEYFSETQRNKGNFPGRFSGRQFSNSRSEMNVSTLELGDSALYLCASSLEAEGTQYFGPGTRLLVL.

This rearrangement joins TRBV10-3 to TRBJ1-1; TRBD1 matches 7 bases. The CDR3 loop spans 14 amino acids. Germline-derived CDR1 and CDR2 are ENHRY and SYGVKD. Trimming at V came to 5 bases and at J to 1 base, leaving 4 bases not matched to a gene. The CDR3 sequence: CAISNRGSNTEAFF. Here the CDR3 DNA reads TGTGCCATCAGTAACAGGGGTTCGAACACTGAAGCTTTCTTT.

The chain carries TRBV7-3 and TRBJ2-1; D might be TRBD1 (5 bases). The CDR3 covers 14 residues. Deletions cut 2 bases from V and 14 bases from J, with 19 bases between. CDR1 and CDR2 from the germline V gene are SGHTA and FQGTGA. The CDR3 nucleotides are TGTGCCAGCAGCTTATACGACAGCGAAGAGAGAAAGTTCTTC. It translates to CASSLYDSEERKFF.

The chain links TRBV28 to TRBJ1-2, with TRBD1 matching over 7 bases. Germline-derived CDR1 and CDR2 are MDHEN and SYDVKM. V lost 5 bases to trimming and J lost 6 bases; unmatched junction nucleotides: 3. This CDR3 is built from 12 residues. The CDR3 DNA is TGTGCCAGCAGTCGGGACAGTGATGGCTACACCTTC. It codes for CASSRDSDGYTF.

The rearrangement links TRBV27 to TRBJ2-1; 11 nucleotides match TRBD2. Germline CDR1 MNHEY, CDR2 SMNVEV (reference sequence). The CDR3 is 14 amino acids. J gave up 8 bases and V 2 bases, and 2 bases lay outside the gene matches. CDR3 protein: CASSLVTSGDEQFF. CDR3 coding DNA: TGTGCCAGCAGTTTAGTGACTAGCGGGGATGAGCAGTTCTTC.

A few counts support this clone. The junction departs from germline at one end; a sequencing error may be responsible. The chain carries TRBV7-7 and TRBJ2-7, with TRBD2 matching over 8 bases. CDR1 is SSHAT and CDR2 is FNYEAQ in the germline V gene (reference sequence). The CDR3 totals 18 residues. Here the CDR3 reads CASSPCPLSGSLTPEQYF. The CDR3 DNA reads TGTGCTAGCAGCCCTTGCCCTTTGAGCGGGAGTCTCACCCCAGAGCAGTACTTC.

V is TRBV6-5 and J is TRBJ2-5, with 7 bases fitting TRBD1. After removal of 4 bases from V and 0 bases from J, the junction contained 8 bases not matched to a gene. Germline CDR1 MNHEY, CDR2 SVGAGI. This CDR3 has 16 amino acids. The CDR3 DNA follows: TGTGCCAGCAGTTTCGGGACAGACATGTACCAAGAGACCCAGTACTTC. Protein: CASSFGTDMYQETQYF.

The V call is TRBV9, the J call TRBJ1-2; a possible D gene is TRBD1 (5 bases). V was pared by 4 bases and J by 6 bases, with 13 bases between. Looked up from germline, CDR1 is SGDLS and CDR2 is YYNGEE. The length of the CDR3 is 13 residues. CDR3 nucleotide sequence: TGTGCCAGCAGCTCCGGGCAGGGTGATGGCTACACCTTC. Amino acid sequence: CASSSGQGDGYTF.